There are a few counts of the clone carrying this T cell receptor beta chain. Its antigen is currently unknown. cDNA molecules, individually, were tagged with unique molecular identifiers. TCRdb fed the 5' RACE reads into MiXCR, producing one record per CDR3 protein. The table has around 76,000 distinct CDR3 sequences, 10% to 15% seen once. This specimen belongs to a study of early T cells in non-severe SARS-CoV-2 infection. Study-level information: Unsorted whole blood bulk RNA was sequenced, with unpaired chains.

General study points: Anti-spike CD8 specificities were favored by VDJdb matching, whose results missed private and CD4 specificities.

With 2 bases removed from V and 2 bases from J, the gap between germline ends came to 10 bases. The germline CDR1 and CDR2 sequences are MNHNS and SASEGT. The CDR3 length is 14 residues. This sequence joins TRBV6-1 and TRBJ2-7; possibly TRBD2 for D (6 bases). The specimen was whole blood. This TCR came from an adult who was a healthcare worker with PCR-confirmed SARS-CoV-2 infection or an uninfected control (not recorded which). The CDR3 nucleotides read TGTGCCAGCAGTGAAAAGGGCGGGACCTACGAGCAGTACTTC. It specifies CASSEKGGTYEQYF.